Each of the 8 T cell receptor beta chains below was sequenced from the same sample in a study of cytomegalovirus exposure and HLA in healthy donors. The PCR made use of 60 Vbeta and 13 Jbeta primers. Some clones are missing from TCRdb's copy, which holds only in-frame ones; the method was immunoSEQ multiplex PCR. Here the sample spans roughly 110,000 clones, nearly 75% being singletons. The sample comprised PBMCs. The source is a man in his thirties or forties in good health and CMV-seropositive.

The J gene is TRBJ2-7, the V gene TRBV5-1, with D perhaps matching TRBD2 (6 bases). This CDR3 is 12 amino acids long. V lost 4 bases, J lost 10 bases, and 15 bases lay in between. Per germline, CDR1 SGHRS and CDR2 YFSETQ. CDR3 in DNA: TGCGCCAGCAGCCTGGACTATGCGTCCCAGTACTTC. Its protein is CASSLDYASQYF.

This clone appeared a single time. J is TRBJ2-5 and V is TRBV7-2; 8 nucleotides align to TRBD2. The germline gives CDR1 SGHTA, CDR2 FQGNSA. Trimming removed 3 bases from V and 1 base from J; junction bases left unmatched: 4. CDR3 length equals 15 residues. This CDR3 reads CASSFQSGGQETQYF. The CDR3 nucleotides are TGTGCCAGCAGCTTCCAAAGCGGGGGCCAAGAGACCCAGTACTTC.

A single count supports this clone. The chain is built from TRBV7-6 and TRBJ1-4; 7 bases fit TRBD1. Germline CDR1 SGHVS, CDR2 FNYEAQ. Germline trimming cut 3 bases from V and 8 bases from J; bases unmatched to any gene: 6. The CDR3 consists of 14 residues. The CDR3 region is CASSFDRVREKLFF. The CDR3 DNA sequence: TGTGCCAGCAGCTTTGACAGGGTTAGAGAAAAACTGTTTTTT.

The chain employs TRBV4-1 and TRBJ2-3; TRBD1 might be the D (6 bases). The CDR3 consists of 16 residues. V lost 1 base to trimming and J lost 4 bases, with 15 bases between them. CDR1 is MGHRA and CDR2 is YSYEKL in the germline V gene. The CDR3 protein is CASSQVLGARSDTQYF. The CDR3 nucleotides are TGCGCCAGCAGCCAAGTCCTGGGGGCCAGGTCAGATACGCAGTATTTT.

V gene TRBV9 combines with J gene TRBJ1-2; 7 positions agree with TRBD1. The CDR3 contains 15 residues. With V trimmed by 3 bases and J by 2 bases, 7 bases remained unmatched. CDR1 and CDR2 (germline): SGDLS, YYNGEE. Here the CDR3 reads CASSGNQGQNYGYTF. The CDR3 DNA follows: TGTGCCAGCAGCGGAAATCAGGGACAGAACTATGGCTACACCTTC. The variable domain in full, completed from reference TRBV9 and TRBJ1-2, reads DSGVTQTPKHLITATGQRVTLRCSPRSGDLSVYWYQQSLDQGLQFLIQYYNGEERAKGNILERFSAQQFPDLHSELNLSSLELGDSALYFCASSGNQGQNYGYTFGSGTRLTVV.

The sample holds a few counts of this clone. V usage is TRBV18 and J usage is TRBJ1-4, with 7 bases matching TRBD1. The germline V gene encodes CDR1 KGHSH and CDR2 LQKENI. V trimming: 3 bases; J trimming: 4 bases; junction bases outside the gene matches: 2. CDR3 length: 14 amino acids. CDR3 coding DNA: TGTGCCAGCTCACCGACAGGGAATAATGAAAAACTGTTTTTT. It yields the protein CASSPTGNNEKLFF.

The chain employs TRBV30 and TRBJ1-1, with a possible D match to TRBD1 (5 bases). The CDR3 runs to 12 residues. V shed 3 bases and J shed 5 bases, with 10 bases lying between them. CDR1 GTSNPN and CDR2 SVGIG come from the germline V gene (reference sequence). The CDR3 nucleotides are TGTGCCTGGAGGGCAGGGAGGACTGAAGCTTTCTTT. As protein: CAWRAGRTEAFF.

V usage is TRBV30 and J usage is TRBJ1-2, with 11 positions matching TRBD1. Germline loops: CDR1 GTSNPN, CDR2 SVGIG (reference sequence). V lost 3 bases, J lost 7 bases, and 4 bases stayed unmatched. CDR3 size: 13 residues. The CDR3 spells CAWSQDRGRGYTF. CDR3 nucleotides: TGTGCCTGGAGCCAGGACAGGGGGCGTGGCTACACCTTC.